The clone carrying this T cell receptor (beta chain) was detected a few times. Its antigen is currently unknown. With 60 Vbeta and 13 Jbeta primers, the PCR was carried out. Sequenced by immunoSEQ multiplex PCR; TCRdb stores in-frame clones only, minus some. The table lists around 100,000 clones, around 61% of them singletons, with under 3.5% in the top ten. These data originate in a study of cytomegalovirus exposure and HLA in healthy donors. Study-wide context: Early on, a data release was issued that held approximately 92 million unique TCRs from HLA-typed donors.

The V gene end was trimmed by 0 bases and the J gene end by 9 bases; junction bases not matched to a gene: 10. The CDR3 sequence is 16 residues long. From germline, CDR1 is MRHNA and CDR2 SNTAGT. Broader study findings: Later, an analysis showed that TCR beta chains associated with HLA were more clonally expanded than others that were equally common.

The chain recombines TRBV6-4 with TRBJ2-1; 8 bases are shared with TRBD2. Material: PBMCs. The sequence derives from a woman in her 50s in good health and CMV-seronegative. Here the CDR3 DNA reads TGTGCCAGCAGTGACTCGACGCGGGGGGCCCACGGTGAGCAGTTCTTC. This sequence encodes CASSDSTRGAHGEQFF.